The 13 T cell receptor beta chains presented below share a single source sample, sequenced in a study of blood T cell repertoires in COVID-19. Sequencing was performed with immunoSEQ multiplex PCR; in TCRdb, only in-frame clones are kept and a portion is missing. Here the sample spans 70,000 to 95,000 clones, more than 75% being singletons. Sequenced: peripheral blood. Every receptor here comes from a woman older than 75 with active COVID-19.

The chain couples TRBV4-1 to TRBJ2-3; D is undetermined. CDR3 length: 16 residues. V shed 0 bases and J shed 0 bases, with 10 bases lying between them. The germline V gene has CDR1 MGHRA and CDR2 YSYEKL. This CDR3 reads CASSQDRLRSTDTQYF. CDR3 coding DNA: TGCGCCAGCAGCCAAGATCGACTCAGAAGCACAGATACGCAGTATTTT.

CDR3 coding DNA: TGTGCCAGCTCACCAGATATCAGGGGGATGAGGGAGCAGTACTTC. Its translation is CASSPDIRGMREQYF. The chain links TRBV18 to TRBJ2-7; TRBD1 agrees at 7 bases. The germline V gene has CDR1 KGHSH and CDR2 LQKENI. Trimming at V came to 2 bases and at J to 7 bases, leaving 11 bases not matched to a gene. CDR3 length equals 15 residues. Full variable domain (outside the CDR3, taken from reference TRBV18 and TRBJ2-7): NAGVMQNPRHLVRRRGQEARLRCSPMKGHSHVYWYRQLPEEGLKFMVYLQKENIIDESGMPKERFSAEFPKEGPSILRIQQVVRGDSAAYFCASSPDIRGMREQYFGPGTRLTVT.

The gene calls are TRBV28 and TRBJ2-3; no clear D. CDR1 and CDR2 from the germline V gene are MDHEN and SYDVKM. V shed 6 bases and J shed 0 bases, with 4 bases lying between them. CDR3 length equals 12 residues. The CDR3 here is CASSTSTDTQYF. The CDR3, as DNA: TGTGCCAGCAGCACTAGCACAGATACGCAGTATTTT.

The genes are TRBV29-1 and TRBJ2-6; D call uncertain. The CDR3 covers 12 residues. Germline V gene sequence: CDR1 SQVTM, CDR2 ANQGSEA. The V and J ends lost 5 bases and 3 bases respectively, with 5 bases between them. DNA for the CDR3: TGCAGCGTTAACAGTGGGGCCAACGTCCTGACTTTC. Residues: CSVNSGANVLTF.

The CDR3 protein is CASSPGLAGSTDTQYF. DNA for the CDR3: TGTGCCAGTAGTCCCGGACTAGCGGGGAGCACAGATACGCAGTATTTT. This rearrangement joins TRBV19 to TRBJ2-3; TRBD2 matches at 12 bases. CDR3 length: 16 residues. Germline V gene lookup returns CDR1 LNHDA and CDR2 SQIVND (reference sequence). V was clipped by 5 bases and J by 0 bases; unmatched bases: 3.

This chain joins TRBV11-2 and TRBJ1-6; TRBD1 matches 7 bases. V lost 3 bases, J lost 6 bases, and 2 bases stayed unmatched. The germline V gene encodes CDR1 SGHAT and CDR2 FQNNGV. The CDR3 length is 14 residues. Here the CDR3 reads CASSFGTVNSPLHF. The CDR3 DNA sequence: TGTGCCAGCAGCTTCGGGACAGTTAATTCACCCCTCCACTTT.

Only a few counts were recorded for this clone. In nucleotides, the CDR3 is TGTGCCAGCAGCCCTGACAGGCATAATGAAAAACTGTTTTTT. Its protein product is CASSPDRHNEKLFF. The V and J genes are TRBV27 and TRBJ1-4; TRBD1 might be the D (6 bases). V dropped 6 bases and J dropped 4 bases, with 12 bases sitting between them. The germline gives CDR1 MNHEY, CDR2 SMNVEV (reference sequence). This CDR3 comprises 14 residues.

The chain carries TRBV7-8 and TRBJ2-7, with 7 positions matching TRBD1. This CDR3 region has 13 residues. Germline V CDR1 and CDR2: SGHVS, FQNEAQ. Trimming cost V 3 bases and J 2 bases; bases outside gene matches: 1. The CDR3 DNA reads TGTGCCAGCAGCTTTGGACAGGCCTACGAGCAGTACTTC. This translates into CASSFGQAYEQYF.

The chain recombines TRBV5-4 with TRBJ1-2, with D possibly TRBD1 on 5 matching bases. This CDR3 has 15 amino acids. The V gene's germline CDR1 is SGHNT and CDR2 YYREEE (reference sequence). V lost 0 bases, J lost 2 bases, and 11 bases lay in between. This CDR3 reads CASSLGGSGNYGYTF. The CDR3 DNA reads as TGTGCCAGCAGCTTGGGTGGATCAGGGAACTATGGCTACACCTTC. Looking up the rest from reference TRBV5-4 and TRBJ1-2 gives the full variable domain: ETGVTQSPTHLIKTRGQQVTLRCSSQSGHNTVSWYQQALGQGPQFIFQYYREEENGRGNFPPRFSGLQFPNYSSELNVNALELDDSALYLCASSLGGSGNYGYTFGSGTRLTVV.

This chain uses TRBV2 with TRBJ1-1; possibly TRBD1 for D (6 bases). Germline V gene sequence: CDR1 SNHLY, CDR2 FYNNEI. Trimming removed 6 bases at V and 1 base at J, with 18 bases between. The CDR3 consists of 16 residues. CDR3 nucleotides: TGTGCCAGCAGCCAACCCCCGGGACAACGGAACACTGAAGCTTTCTTT. Residues: CASSQPPGQRNTEAFF.

The chain combines TRBV4-1 with TRBJ2-5, with 7 nucleotides matching TRBD2. The CDR3 covers 14 residues. Germline V CDR1 and CDR2: MGHRA, YSYEKL. V lost 3 bases to trimming and J lost 5 bases; unmatched junction nucleotides: 6. The CDR3 sequence: CASSQGGASETQYF. The CDR3 nucleotides are TGCGCCAGCAGCCAGGGAGGGGCCTCGGAGACCCAGTACTTC.

The rearrangement links TRBV14 to TRBJ2-2; tentative D call: TRBD2 (7 bases). The length of the CDR3 is 15 residues. Germline V gene lookup returns CDR1 SGHDN and CDR2 FVKESK. Trimming removed 4 bases at V and 1 base at J, with 10 bases between. CDR3 sequence reads: CASSRGGQNTGELFF. The DNA of the CDR3 is TGTGCCAGCAGCCGGGGGGGACAGAACACCGGGGAGCTGTTTTTT.

The J gene is TRBJ2-7, the V gene TRBV5-5; 7 bases map to TRBD1. CDR3 length: 15 residues. Germline V gives CDR1 SGHKS, CDR2 YYEKEE (reference sequence). The V and J ends lost 2 bases and 4 bases, in that order; junction bases with no gene match: 9. The CDR3 DNA sequence: TGTGCCAGCAGCTTCCTCGGGACAGATTCTTACGAGCAGTACTTC. It codes for CASSFLGTDSYEQYF.